This T cell receptor beta chain was obtained from a study of cytomegalovirus exposure and HLA in healthy donors. Primers for the PCR totalled 60 Vbeta and 13 Jbeta. The data were produced by immunoSEQ multiplex PCR, yet TCRdb's version contains in-frame clones alone and is incomplete. The data show 130,000 to 150,000 clones, about 82% seen once. The V end lost 0 bases, the J end lost 6 bases, and 11 bases lay between the germline ends. The germline V gene has CDR1 MNHEY and CDR2 SVGAGI. This CDR3 has 14 residues. The chain couples TRBV6-5 to TRBJ1-1; D unresolved. Specimen: PBMCs. This clonotype was obtained from a man under 40 in good health and CMV-seronegative. CDR3 protein: CASSYSDTMPEAFF. CDR3 coding DNA: TGTGCCAGCAGTTACTCTGACACCATGCCTGAAGCTTTCTTT.